A single T cell receptor beta chain is shown here with its context. This clonotype has a count of ten or more. Its antigen remains unidentified. No much larger clone exists at a distance of one base, and base qualities are not known. The TCR beta CDR3 regions were amplified from RNA transcripts. A first-round RT-PCR of the TCR CDR3 used the HTBI primer set with the Qiagen OneStep RT-PCR kit. The libraries were constructed in a second round of multiplex PCR and then size-selected and purified. Sequencing of the libraries was done on an Illumina HiSeq2000 using paired-end 100 bp reads. On the authors' methods: SOAPnuke was used to process the raw data, removing reads that contained adapters or uncalled bases, had a mean Phred below 15, or lacked an exact match to the constant primer or identifier. COPE v1.2.5 was used to merge the high-quality paired reads, and each unique nucleotide sequence was defined as a clonotype. MiTCR v1.1 was used to align clonotypes to the IMGT TRBV, TRBD and TRBJ reference segments. Only V-J combinations with frequency above 0.0001, covering roughly 99% of repertoires, were analysed. The TCS score was defined as the ratio of F50 (clonal expansion) to E x V (chaos), calculated using BLOSUM62-based TCRdist between CDR3 peptides within each V-J. Welch's t-statistics and random forest reduced roughly 540 V-J features to fewer than 15, which were used in a naive Bayes classifier (R e1071). Thyroid-blood repertoire similarity was quantified with the Morisita-Horn index. TCRdb trimmed public reads at Q25 via fastp, called clones via MiXCR and kept in-frame beta chains. Each record represents a unique CDR3 protein, reported with the most common genes and DNA among its rows. These V and J calls are TCRdb output, not the study's own analysis. This sample gives roughly 500,000 distinct CDR3 sequences in total; 40% to 55% of them show up just once. About 45% of the sample is in the top ten clones.

Exclusion was applied to patients with uncontrolled infections, other autoimmune diseases, pregnancy or lactation. Diagnoses were established on the basis of clinical symptoms, serum thyroxine and TRAb, thyroid ultrasound, and orbital computed tomography. Total RNA was extracted using Trizol reagent, and RNA quality was assessed on an Agilent 2100 Bioanalyzer. The junction carries 10 bases between V and J, which are trimmed by 0 bases and 6 bases respectively. From a lookup of the germline V gene, CDR1 and CDR2 are SGDLS and YYNGEE. The CDR3, from cysteine to phenylalanine, totals 13 residues. Kept here is only the CDR3 DNA, which spans 39 bases and is read in frame from base 1. The entry originates in a study of T cells in Graves' hyperthyroidism and ophthalmopathy (dated by TCRdb to about 2019). Study-wide context: TCR V-J signatures able to tell the groups apart were searched for in a discovery cohort of around 95 patients, of whom 43 had Graves' ophthalmopathy and about 60 had stable Graves' hyperthyroidism. Prospective prediction of ophthalmopathy was tested in an independent validation cohort of 18 to 20 hyperthyroidism patients and some 17 patients who later progressed to ophthalmopathy. Following sampling, methimazole starting at 30 mg daily was given to hyperthyroidism patients, and high-dose intravenous methylprednisolone was given to ophthalmopathy patients. TCR Vbeta CDR3 sequencing of roughly 140 peripheral blood samples (under 45 ophthalmopathy, 75 hyperthyroidism and around 17 progressor patients) is reported in the paper. The study also compared thyroid tissue and blood T-cell repertoires from about six Graves' hyperthyroidism patients. The 100 or so discovery patients were divided at random into training and test sets in a 7:3 ratio. Broader findings and caveats from the paper: Ophthalmopathy was separated from stable hyperthyroidism by a 13 V-J signature model, with roughly 88% sensitivity and 81% to 82% specificity obtained in cross-validation and 80%/75% obtained in testing. Blood samples also contained most of the expanded thyroid clonotypes (frequency above 0.001), which suggests that blood repertoires may reflect thyroid immune responses. Sample size was not statistically predetermined, and investigators were not blinded to group allocation. In validation, the model predicted progression to ophthalmopathy with approximately 71% sensitivity and around 72% specificity, a median of approximately 6.5 months before onset.

The sequence is built from TRBV9 and TRBJ2-7; the best D guess is TRBD1, with 5 bases matching. The clonotype comes from an adult woman with Graves' disease, either hyperthyroidism or ophthalmopathy (not recorded which). Sequencing was carried out using peripheral blood or thyroid tissue (not recorded which). The DNA sequence is TGTGCCAGCAGCGTAGATCCAGGGCCCGAGCAGTACTTC. It specifies CASSVDPGPEQYF.